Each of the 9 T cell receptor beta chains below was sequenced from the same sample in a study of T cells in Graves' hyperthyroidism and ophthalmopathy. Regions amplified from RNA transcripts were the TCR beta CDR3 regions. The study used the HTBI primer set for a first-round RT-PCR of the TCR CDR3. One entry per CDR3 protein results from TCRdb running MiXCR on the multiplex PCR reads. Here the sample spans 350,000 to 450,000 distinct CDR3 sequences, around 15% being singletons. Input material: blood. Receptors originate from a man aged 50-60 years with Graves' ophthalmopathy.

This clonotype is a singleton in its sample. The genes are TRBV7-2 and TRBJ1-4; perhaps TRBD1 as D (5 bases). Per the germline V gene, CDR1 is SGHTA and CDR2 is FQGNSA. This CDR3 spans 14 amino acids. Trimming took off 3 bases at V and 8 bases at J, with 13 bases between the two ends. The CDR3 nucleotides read TGTGCCAGCAGCTTGCTCGAACGGGGCGAAAAACTGTTTTTT. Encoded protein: CASSLLERGEKLFF.

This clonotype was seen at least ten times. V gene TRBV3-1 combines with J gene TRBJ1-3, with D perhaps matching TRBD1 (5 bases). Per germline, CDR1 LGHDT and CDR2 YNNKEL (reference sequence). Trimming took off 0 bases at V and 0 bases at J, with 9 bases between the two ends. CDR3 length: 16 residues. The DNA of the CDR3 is TGTGCCAGCAGCCAAGAGACAGTTCTCTCTGGAAACACCATATATTTT. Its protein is CASSQETVLSGNTIYF.

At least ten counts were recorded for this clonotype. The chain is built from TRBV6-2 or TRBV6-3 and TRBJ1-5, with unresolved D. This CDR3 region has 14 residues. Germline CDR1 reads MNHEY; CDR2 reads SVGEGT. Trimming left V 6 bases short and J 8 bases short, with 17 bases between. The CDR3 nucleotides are TGTGCCAGCAGGCCCGGGAGCCTAGAGAAGCCCCAGCATTTT. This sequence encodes CASRPGSLEKPQHF.

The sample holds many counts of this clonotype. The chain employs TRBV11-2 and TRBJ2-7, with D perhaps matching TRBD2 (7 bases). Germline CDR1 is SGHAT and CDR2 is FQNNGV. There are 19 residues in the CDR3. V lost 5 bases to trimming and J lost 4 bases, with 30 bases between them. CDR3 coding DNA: TGTGCCAGCAGCGTGGATGGGGGGGGGCAGGGGAAGAGTATATACGAGCAGTACTTC. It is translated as CASSVDGGGQGKSIYEQYF. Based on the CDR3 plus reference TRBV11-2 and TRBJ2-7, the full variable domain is EAGVAQSPRYKIIEKRQSVAFWCNPISGHATLYWYQQILGQGPKLLIQFQNNGVVDDSQLPKDRFSAERLKGVDSTLKIQPAKLEDSAVYLCASSVDGGGQGKSIYEQYFGPGTRLTVT.

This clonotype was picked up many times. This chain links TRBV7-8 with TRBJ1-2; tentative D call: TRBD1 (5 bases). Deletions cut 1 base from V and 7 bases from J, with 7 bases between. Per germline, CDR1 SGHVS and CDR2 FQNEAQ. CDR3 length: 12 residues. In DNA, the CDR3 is TGTGCCAGCAGCTTAGACAGGTCTGGCTACACCTTC. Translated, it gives CASSLDRSGYTF.

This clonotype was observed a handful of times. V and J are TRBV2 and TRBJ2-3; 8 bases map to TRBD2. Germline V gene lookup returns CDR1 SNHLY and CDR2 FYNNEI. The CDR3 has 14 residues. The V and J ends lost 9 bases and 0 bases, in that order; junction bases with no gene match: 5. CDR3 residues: CASGRGGSTDTQYF. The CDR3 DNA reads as TGTGCCAGTGGGCGCGGGGGGAGCACAGATACGCAGTATTTT.

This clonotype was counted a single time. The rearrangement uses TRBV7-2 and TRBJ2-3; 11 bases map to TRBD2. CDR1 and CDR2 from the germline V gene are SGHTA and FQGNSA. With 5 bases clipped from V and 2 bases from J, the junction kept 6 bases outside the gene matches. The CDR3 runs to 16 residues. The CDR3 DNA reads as TGTGCCAGCAGCCGCGGACTAGCGGGTTTCACAGATACGCAGTATTTT. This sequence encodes CASSRGLAGFTDTQYF.

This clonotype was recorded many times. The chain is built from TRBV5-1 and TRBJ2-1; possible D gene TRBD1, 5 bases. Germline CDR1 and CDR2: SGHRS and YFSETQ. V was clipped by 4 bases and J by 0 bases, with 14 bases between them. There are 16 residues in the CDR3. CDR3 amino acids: CASSPIDSSSYNEQFF. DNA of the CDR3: TGCGCCAGCAGCCCCATAGACAGCAGCTCCTACAATGAGCAGTTCTTC.

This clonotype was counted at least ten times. The CDR3 DNA reads TGTGCCAGCAGCTTAGACGGCGGGAGGTCCTACAATGAGCAGTTCTTC. The encoded protein is CASSLDGGRSYNEQFF. V gene TRBV11-3 combines with J gene TRBJ2-1; 8 bases are shared with TRBD2. V lost 0 bases, J lost 1 base, and 2 bases stayed unmatched. The CDR3 spans 16 residues. CDR1 is SGHNT and CDR2 is YENEEA in the germline V gene.